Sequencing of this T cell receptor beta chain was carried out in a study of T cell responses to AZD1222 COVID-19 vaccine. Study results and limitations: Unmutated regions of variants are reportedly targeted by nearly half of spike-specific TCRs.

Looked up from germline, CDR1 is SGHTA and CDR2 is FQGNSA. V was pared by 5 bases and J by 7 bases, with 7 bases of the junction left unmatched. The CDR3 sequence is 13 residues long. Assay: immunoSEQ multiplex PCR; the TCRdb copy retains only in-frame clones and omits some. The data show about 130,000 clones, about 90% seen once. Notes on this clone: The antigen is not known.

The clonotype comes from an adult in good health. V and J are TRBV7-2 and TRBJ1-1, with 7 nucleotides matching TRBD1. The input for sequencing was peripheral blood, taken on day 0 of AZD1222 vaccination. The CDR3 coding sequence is TGTGCCAGCAGCCGAACCCGGGACAGTGAAGCTTTCTTT. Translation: CASSRTRDSEAFF.